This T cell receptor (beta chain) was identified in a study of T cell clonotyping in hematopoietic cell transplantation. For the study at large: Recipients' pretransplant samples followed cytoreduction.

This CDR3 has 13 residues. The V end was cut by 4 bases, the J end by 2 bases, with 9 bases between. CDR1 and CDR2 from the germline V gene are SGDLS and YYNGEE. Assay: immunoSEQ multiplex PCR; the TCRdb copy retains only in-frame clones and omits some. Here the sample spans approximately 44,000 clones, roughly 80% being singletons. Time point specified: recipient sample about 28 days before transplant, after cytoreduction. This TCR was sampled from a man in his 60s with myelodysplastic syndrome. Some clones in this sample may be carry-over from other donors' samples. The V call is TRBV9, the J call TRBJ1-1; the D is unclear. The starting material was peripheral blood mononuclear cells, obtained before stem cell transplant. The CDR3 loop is CASSLTPNTEAFF. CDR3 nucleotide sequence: TGTGCCAGCAGCCTAACACCTAACACTGAAGCTTTCTTT. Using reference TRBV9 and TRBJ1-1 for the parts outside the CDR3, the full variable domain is DSGVTQTPKHLITATGQRVTLRCSPRSGDLSVYWYQQSLDQGLQFLIQYYNGEERAKGNILERFSAQQFPDLHSELNLSSLELGDSALYFCASSLTPNTEAFFGQGTRLTVV.